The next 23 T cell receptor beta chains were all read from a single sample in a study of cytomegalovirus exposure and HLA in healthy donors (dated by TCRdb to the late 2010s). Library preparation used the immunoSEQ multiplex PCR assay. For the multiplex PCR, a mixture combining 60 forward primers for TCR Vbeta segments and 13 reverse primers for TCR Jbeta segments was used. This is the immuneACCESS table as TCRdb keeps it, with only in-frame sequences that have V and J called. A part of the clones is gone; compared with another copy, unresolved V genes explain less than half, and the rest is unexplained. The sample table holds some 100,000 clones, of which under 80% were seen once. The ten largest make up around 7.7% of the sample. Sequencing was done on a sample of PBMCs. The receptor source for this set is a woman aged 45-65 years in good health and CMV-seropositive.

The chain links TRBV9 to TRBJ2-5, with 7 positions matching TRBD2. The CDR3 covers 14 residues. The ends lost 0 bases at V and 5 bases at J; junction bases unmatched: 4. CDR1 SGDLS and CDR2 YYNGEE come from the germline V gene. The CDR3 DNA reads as TGTGCCAGCAGCGTAGAGGCGGGAGAGGAGACCCAGTACTTC. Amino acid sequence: CASSVEAGEETQYF.

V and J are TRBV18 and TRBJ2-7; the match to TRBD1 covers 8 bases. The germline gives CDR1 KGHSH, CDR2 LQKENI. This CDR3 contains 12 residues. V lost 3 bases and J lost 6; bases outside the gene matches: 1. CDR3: CASSPQGAEQYF. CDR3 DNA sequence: TGTGCCAGCTCACCTCAGGGGGCCGAGCAGTACTTC.

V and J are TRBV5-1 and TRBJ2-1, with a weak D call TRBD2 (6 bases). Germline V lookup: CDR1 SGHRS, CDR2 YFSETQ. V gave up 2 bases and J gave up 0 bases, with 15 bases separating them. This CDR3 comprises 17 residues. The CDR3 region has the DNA TGCGCCAGCAGCTTTCTGGCGGGACGCAGCTCCTACAATGAGCAGTTCTTC. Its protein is CASSFLAGRSSYNEQFF.

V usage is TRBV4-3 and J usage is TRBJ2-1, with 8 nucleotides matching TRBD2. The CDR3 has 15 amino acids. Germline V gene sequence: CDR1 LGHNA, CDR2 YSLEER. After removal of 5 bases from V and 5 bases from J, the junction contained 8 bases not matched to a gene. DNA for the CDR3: TGCGCCAGCAGCGGGGCGGCGGGAGGTAACAATGAGCAGTTCTTC. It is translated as CASSGAAGGNNEQFF.

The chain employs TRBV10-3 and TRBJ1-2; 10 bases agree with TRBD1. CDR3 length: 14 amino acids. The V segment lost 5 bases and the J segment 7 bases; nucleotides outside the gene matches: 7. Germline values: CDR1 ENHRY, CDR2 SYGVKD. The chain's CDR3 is CAISPGTGEVGYTF. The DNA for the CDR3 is TGTGCCATCAGTCCCGGGACAGGGGAAGTTGGCTACACCTTC.

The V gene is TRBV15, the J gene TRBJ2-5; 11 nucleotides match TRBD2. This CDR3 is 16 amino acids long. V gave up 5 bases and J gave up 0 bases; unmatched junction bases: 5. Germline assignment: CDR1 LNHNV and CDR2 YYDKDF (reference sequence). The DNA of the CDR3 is TGTGCCACCAGCCCCGGGACTAGCGGTAACCAAGAGACCCAGTACTTC. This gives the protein CATSPGTSGNQETQYF.

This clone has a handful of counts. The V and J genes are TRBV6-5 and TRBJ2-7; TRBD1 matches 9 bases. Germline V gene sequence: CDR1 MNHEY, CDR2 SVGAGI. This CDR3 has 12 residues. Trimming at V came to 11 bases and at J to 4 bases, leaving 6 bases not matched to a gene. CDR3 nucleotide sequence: TGTGCCTGCGGGACAGGGTTATACGAGCAGTACTTC. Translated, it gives CACGTGLYEQYF.

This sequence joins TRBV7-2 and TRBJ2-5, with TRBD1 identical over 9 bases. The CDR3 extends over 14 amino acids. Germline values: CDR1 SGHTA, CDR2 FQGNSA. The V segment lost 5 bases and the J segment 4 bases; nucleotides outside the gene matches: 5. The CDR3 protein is CASSNRDRAETQYF. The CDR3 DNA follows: TGTGCCAGCAGCAACCGGGACAGGGCAGAGACCCAGTACTTC.

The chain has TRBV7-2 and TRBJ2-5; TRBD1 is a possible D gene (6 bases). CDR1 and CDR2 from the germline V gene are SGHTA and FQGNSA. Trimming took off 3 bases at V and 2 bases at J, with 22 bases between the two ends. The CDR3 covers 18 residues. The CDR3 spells CASSLPSYRDTFQETQYF. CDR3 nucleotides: TGTGCCAGCAGCTTGCCCAGCTATCGGGACACCTTTCAAGAGACCCAGTACTTC.

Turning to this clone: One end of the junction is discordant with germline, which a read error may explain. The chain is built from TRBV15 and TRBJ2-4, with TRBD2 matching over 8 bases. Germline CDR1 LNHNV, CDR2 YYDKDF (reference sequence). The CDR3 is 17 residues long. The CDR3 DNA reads TGTGCCACCAGCAGAGATGACGCGGGGGGTACTCGAAACAGTCAGTACTTC. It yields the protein CATSRDDAGGTRNSQYF. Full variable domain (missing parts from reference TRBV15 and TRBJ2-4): DAMVIQNPRYQVTQFGKPVTLSCSQTLNHNVMYWYQQKSSQAPKLLFHYYDKDFNNEADTPDNFQSRRPNTSFCFLDIRSPGLGDTAMYLCATSRDDAGGTRNSQYFGAGTRLSVL.

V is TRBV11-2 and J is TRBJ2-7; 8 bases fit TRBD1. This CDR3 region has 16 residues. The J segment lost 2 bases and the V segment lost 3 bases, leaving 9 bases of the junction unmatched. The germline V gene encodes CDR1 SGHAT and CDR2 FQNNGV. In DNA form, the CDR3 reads TGTGCCAGCAGCTTGGGGTCGGACAGGGTCACCTACGAGCAGTACTTC. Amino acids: CASSLGSDRVTYEQYF.

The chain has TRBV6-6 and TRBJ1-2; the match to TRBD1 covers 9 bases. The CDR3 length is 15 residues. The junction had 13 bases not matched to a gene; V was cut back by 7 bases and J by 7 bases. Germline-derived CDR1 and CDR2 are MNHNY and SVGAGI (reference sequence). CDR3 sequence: CASTLWTGVGSGYTF. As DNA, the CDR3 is TGTGCCAGCACCTTGTGGACAGGGGTGGGGAGTGGCTACACCTTC.

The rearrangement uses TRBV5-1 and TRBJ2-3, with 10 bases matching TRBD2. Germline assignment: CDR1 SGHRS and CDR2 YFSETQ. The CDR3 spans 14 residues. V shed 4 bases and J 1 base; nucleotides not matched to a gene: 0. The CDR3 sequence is CASSTSGGTDTQYF. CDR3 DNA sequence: TGCGCCAGCAGCACTAGCGGGGGCACAGATACGCAGTATTTT.

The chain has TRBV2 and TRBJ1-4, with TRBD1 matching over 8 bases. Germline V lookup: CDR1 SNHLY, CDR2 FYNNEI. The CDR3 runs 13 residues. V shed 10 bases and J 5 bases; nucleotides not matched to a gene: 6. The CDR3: CATGRTGNEKLFF. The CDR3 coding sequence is TGTGCCACCGGGAGGACAGGGAATGAAAAACTGTTTTTT.

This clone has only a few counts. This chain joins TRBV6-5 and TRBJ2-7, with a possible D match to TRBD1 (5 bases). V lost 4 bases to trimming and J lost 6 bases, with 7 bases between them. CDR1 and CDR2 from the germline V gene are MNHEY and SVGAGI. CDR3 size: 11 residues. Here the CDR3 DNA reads TGTGCCAGCAGTTCCAGGGTCGAGCAGTACTTC. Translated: CASSSRVEQYF.

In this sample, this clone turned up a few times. The CDR3, as DNA: TGTGCCAGCAGCTCTTGGGACACCCGATACAATCAGCCCCAGCATTTT. Its protein is CASSSWDTRYNQPQHF. The chain has TRBV7-9 and TRBJ1-5, with a tentative D call TRBD1 (6 bases). In germline, CDR1 is SEHNR, CDR2 FQNEAQ (reference sequence). Trimming took 4 bases from V and 3 from J, leaving 16 bases between them. This CDR3 has 16 residues.

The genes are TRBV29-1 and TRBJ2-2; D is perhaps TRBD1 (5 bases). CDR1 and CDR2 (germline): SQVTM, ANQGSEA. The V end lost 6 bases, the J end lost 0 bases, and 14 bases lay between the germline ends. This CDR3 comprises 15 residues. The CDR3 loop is CSVSQGYSNTGELFF. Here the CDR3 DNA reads TGCAGCGTCTCCCAGGGTTATTCGAACACCGGGGAGCTGTTTTTT.

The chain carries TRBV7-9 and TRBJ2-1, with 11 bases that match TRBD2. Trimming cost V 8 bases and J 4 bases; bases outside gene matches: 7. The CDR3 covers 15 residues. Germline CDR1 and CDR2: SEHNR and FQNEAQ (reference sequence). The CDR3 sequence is CASGPSGGSYNEQFF. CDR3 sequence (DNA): TGTGCCAGCGGCCCTAGCGGGGGGTCGTACAATGAGCAGTTCTTC.

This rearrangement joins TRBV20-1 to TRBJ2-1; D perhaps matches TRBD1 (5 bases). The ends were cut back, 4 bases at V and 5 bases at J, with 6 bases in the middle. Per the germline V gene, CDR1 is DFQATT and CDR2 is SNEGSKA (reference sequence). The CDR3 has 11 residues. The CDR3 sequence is CSANRNNEQFF. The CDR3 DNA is TGCAGTGCTAACAGGAACAATGAGCAGTTCTTC.

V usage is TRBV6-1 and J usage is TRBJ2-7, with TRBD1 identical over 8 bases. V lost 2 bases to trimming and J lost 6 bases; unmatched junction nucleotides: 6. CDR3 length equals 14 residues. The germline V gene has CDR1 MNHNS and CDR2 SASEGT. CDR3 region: CASSERQGSGEQYF. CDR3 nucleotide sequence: TGTGCCAGCAGTGAACGACAGGGGTCGGGCGAGCAGTACTTC.

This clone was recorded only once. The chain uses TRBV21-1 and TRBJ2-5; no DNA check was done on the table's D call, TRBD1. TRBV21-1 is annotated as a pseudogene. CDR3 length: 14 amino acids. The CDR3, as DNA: TGTGCCAGCAGCAAAGGGGCAGGTCAAGAGACCCAGTACTTC. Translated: CASSKGAGQETQYF.

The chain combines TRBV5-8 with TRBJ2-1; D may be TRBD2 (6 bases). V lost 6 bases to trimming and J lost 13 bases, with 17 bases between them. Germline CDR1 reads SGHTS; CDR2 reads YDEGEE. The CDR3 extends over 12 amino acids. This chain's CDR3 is CASTVGGGPQFF. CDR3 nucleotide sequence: TGTGCCAGCACGGTGGGGGGTGGGCCTCAGTTCTTC.

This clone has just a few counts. The CDR3 loop is CASSQRRESPLHF. CDR3 sequence (DNA): TGCGCCAGCAGCCAGAGGAGGGAATCACCCCTCCACTTT. The chain employs TRBV4-1 and TRBJ1-6, with unresolved D. Germline V gene lookup returns CDR1 MGHRA and CDR2 YSYEKL. The CDR3 is made up of 13 amino acids. The V and J ends lost 3 bases and 10 bases respectively, with 10 bases between them.